The next 13 T cell receptor beta chains were all read from a single sample in a study of T-cell reconstitution after alpha-beta-depleted transplantation in children. Preparation of the TCRbeta library was carried out with unique molecular identifiers. Using its own MiXCR run on the PCR reads, TCRdb lists one record per CDR3 protein. The repertoire holds about 540,000 distinct CDR3 sequences, with about 18% as singletons. The sample in question was PBMCs from the stem cell graft donor, obtained from the stem cell graft. The receptor source for this set is a human donor who donated a stem cell graft to a child with acute lymphoblastic leukemia.

This chain uses TRBV20-1 with TRBJ1-2, with a tentative D call TRBD1 (6 bases). This CDR3 has 15 residues. From germline, CDR1 is DFQATT and CDR2 SNEGSKA (reference sequence). The V end was cut by 5 bases, the J end by 4 bases, with 20 bases between. CDR3 region: CSALLGQGWIYGYTF. The CDR3 nucleotides read TGCAGTGCTCTCCTCGGGCAGGGGTGGATCTATGGCTACACCTTC.

In its sample, this clonotype was seen a few times. This chain connects TRBV24-1 to TRBJ2-3, with TRBD2 matching 7 bases. Germline values: CDR1 KGHDR, CDR2 SFDVKD. J gave up 5 bases and V 9 bases, and 4 bases lay outside the gene matches. The CDR3 extends over 12 amino acids. As DNA, the CDR3 is TGTGCCACCGGAGTAGCGGGAGATACGCAGTATTTT. As protein: CATGVAGDTQYF.

This clonotype has just a few counts. The chain joins TRBV11-2 to TRBJ2-4, with D unresolved. The germline V gene has CDR1 SGHAT and CDR2 FQNNGV. The germline V and J ends were trimmed by 0 bases and 0 bases, with 12 bases remaining between them. The CDR3 consists of 17 residues. The chain's CDR3 is CASSLDETTLAKNIQYF. CDR3 coding DNA: TGTGCCAGCAGCTTAGATGAGACAACACTAGCCAAAAACATTCAGTACTTC.

The chain links TRBV20-1 to TRBJ2-7, with TRBD2 identical over 8 bases. V shed 3 bases, J shed 0 bases, and the junction held 7 bases outside the gene matches. Germline values: CDR1 DFQATT, CDR2 SNEGSKA (reference sequence). The CDR3 has 15 residues. The CDR3 here is CSARISGKPSYEQYF. CDR3 DNA: TGCAGTGCTAGGATTAGCGGGAAACCCTCCTACGAGCAGTACTTC.

This clonotype was seen once. The chain recombines TRBV10-3 with TRBJ2-7; D perhaps matches TRBD1 (6 bases). The germline V and J ends were trimmed by 2 bases and 2 bases, with 10 bases remaining between them. There are 14 residues in the CDR3. From germline, CDR1 is ENHRY and CDR2 SYGVKD. The CDR3 region is CAISELAGAYEQYF. The CDR3 nucleotides are TGTGCCATCAGTGAGCTGGCAGGGGCCTACGAGCAGTACTTC.

The genes are TRBV5-1 and TRBJ1-3; TRBD1 matches 7 bases. The V gene's germline CDR1 is SGHRS and CDR2 YFSETQ. The junction had 6 bases not matched to a gene; V was cut back by 4 bases and J by 2 bases. CDR3 length equals 15 residues. CDR3 sequence: CASSATGVPGNTIYF. As DNA, the CDR3 is TGCGCCAGCAGCGCAACAGGGGTTCCTGGAAACACCATATATTTT.

There are a few counts of this clonotype. V is TRBV10-3 and J is TRBJ2-7; 11 bases line up with TRBD1. The CDR3 consists of 14 residues. Germline CDR1 ENHRY, CDR2 SYGVKD. Losses at the gene ends were 6 bases for V and 3 bases for J; bases not matched to a gene: 4. CDR3 DNA sequence: TGTGCCATCAGCTCCGGGACAGGGGGCTACGAGCAGTACTTC. Translating gives CAISSGTGGYEQYF.

This clonotype was recorded a few times. This chain joins TRBV15 and TRBJ2-6; maybe TRBD1 (5 bases). CDR1 is LNHNV, CDR2 YYDKDF, per germline (reference sequence). V lost 0 bases and J lost 0, with 12 bases in between. CDR3 length: 18 residues. In DNA form, the CDR3 reads TGTGCCACCAGCAGAGACACAGGCGGCGCCTCTGGGGCCAACGTCCTGACTTTC. Translating it yields CATSRDTGGASGANVLTF.

This clonotype was found a few times. The chain has TRBV18 and TRBJ2-1, with 9 bases matching TRBD2. The germline V gene has CDR1 KGHSH and CDR2 LQKENI. The J segment lost 6 bases and the V segment lost 3 bases, leaving 6 bases of the junction unmatched. This CDR3 spans 15 amino acids. CDR3 amino acids: CASSPGLARTNEQFF. The CDR3 nucleotides are TGTGCCAGCTCACCTGGACTAGCGCGAACCAATGAGCAGTTCTTC.

V gene TRBV2 combines with J gene TRBJ1-2; D ambiguous. Germline CDR1 SNHLY, CDR2 FYNNEI. V shed 2 bases and J shed 2 bases, with 0 bases lying between them. This CDR3 comprises 11 residues. The chain's CDR3 is CASSENYGYTF. The CDR3, as DNA: TGTGCCAGCAGTGAAAACTATGGCTACACCTTC.

This chain's CDR3 is CASSPGWDRGTDTQYF. The CDR3 DNA reads as TGTGCCAGCAGCCCGGGGTGGGACAGGGGCACAGATACGCAGTATTTT. The chain links TRBV11-2 to TRBJ2-3, with 9 bases identical to TRBD1. The V gene end was trimmed by 5 bases and the J gene end by 1 base; junction bases not matched to a gene: 7. The CDR3 sequence is 16 residues long. Germline CDR1 and CDR2: SGHAT and FQNNGV.

This clonotype was seen more than once but under ten times. This chain links TRBV20-1 with TRBJ2-7, with D possibly being TRBD2 (5 bases). The CDR3 runs 14 residues. Germline CDR1 reads DFQATT; CDR2 reads SNEGSKA (reference sequence). V was shortened by 1 base and J by 1 base, with 11 bases between the two germline ends. The CDR3 is CSARADSLSYEQYF. The CDR3 DNA is TGCAGTGCTAGAGCGGACTCCTTGTCCTACGAGCAGTACTTC.

This clonotype was recorded only once. The chain joins TRBV12-3 or TRBV12-4 to TRBJ2-7, with D uncertain. V was pared by 4 bases and J by 1 base, with 20 bases between. The CDR3 spans 17 residues. The CDR3 bases are TGTGCCAGCAGTTATTATCCTTCTAAATCCGGTTCCTACGAGCAGTACTTC. Its translation: CASSYYPSKSGSYEQYF.